The table lists the clone carrying this T cell receptor beta chain with a few counts. The sample's time point: patch test 1, 2 weeks after DPC sensitization. Noted treatment: therapeutic diphenylcyclopropenone sensitization with weekly scalp DPC. This sample was taken from a study of human T cells and chemical hapten exposure. TCRdb independently ran MiXCR on the RACE reads; one entry per CDR3 protein. Found here are about 340,000 distinct CDR3 sequences, roughly 6.9% of them singletons; the top ten hold about 8%. CDR1 and CDR2 from the germline V gene are MGHRA and YSYEKL. The CDR3 contains 14 residues. Trimming took off 4 bases at V and 6 bases at J, with 16 bases between the two ends.

The sequence was obtained from a woman between 18 and 29 years old with alopecia areata. Some clones in this sample may be carry-over from other donors' samples. This chain joins TRBV4-1 and TRBJ2-7; D might be TRBD1 or TRBD2, each matching 6 bases. The material sequenced was whole blood, taken in connection with sensitization to the hapten diphenylcyclopropenone (DPC). In DNA, the CDR3 is TGCGCCAGCAGCCCAGGGGACTCCATGGTCGAGCAGTACTTC. It is translated as CASSPGDSMVEQYF.